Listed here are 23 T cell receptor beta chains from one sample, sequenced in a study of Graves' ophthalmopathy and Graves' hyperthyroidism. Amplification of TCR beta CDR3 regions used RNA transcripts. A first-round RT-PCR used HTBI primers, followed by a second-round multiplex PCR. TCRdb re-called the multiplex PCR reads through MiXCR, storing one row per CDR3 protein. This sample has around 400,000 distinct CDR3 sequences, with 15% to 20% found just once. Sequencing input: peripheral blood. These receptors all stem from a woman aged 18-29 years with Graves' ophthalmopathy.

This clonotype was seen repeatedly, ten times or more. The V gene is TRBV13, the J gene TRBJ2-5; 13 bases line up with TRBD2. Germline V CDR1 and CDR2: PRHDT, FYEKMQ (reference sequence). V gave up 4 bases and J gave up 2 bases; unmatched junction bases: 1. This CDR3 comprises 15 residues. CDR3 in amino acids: CASSSGLAGQETQYF. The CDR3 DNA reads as TGTGCCAGCAGCTCGGGACTAGCGGGGCAAGAGACCCAGTACTTC.

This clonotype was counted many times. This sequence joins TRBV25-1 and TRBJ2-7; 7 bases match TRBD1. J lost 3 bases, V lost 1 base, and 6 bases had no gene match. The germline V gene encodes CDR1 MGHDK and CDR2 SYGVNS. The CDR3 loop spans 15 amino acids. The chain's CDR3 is CASSEFGTEHYEQYF. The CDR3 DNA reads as TGTGCCAGCAGTGAATTTGGGACAGAACACTACGAGCAGTACTTC.

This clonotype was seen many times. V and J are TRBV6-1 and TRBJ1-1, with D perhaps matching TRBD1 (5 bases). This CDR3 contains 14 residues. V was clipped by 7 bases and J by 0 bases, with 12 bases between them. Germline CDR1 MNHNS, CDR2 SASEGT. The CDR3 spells CASTEGPLNTEAFF. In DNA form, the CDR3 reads TGTGCCAGCACCGAGGGGCCCCTGAACACTGAAGCTTTCTTT.

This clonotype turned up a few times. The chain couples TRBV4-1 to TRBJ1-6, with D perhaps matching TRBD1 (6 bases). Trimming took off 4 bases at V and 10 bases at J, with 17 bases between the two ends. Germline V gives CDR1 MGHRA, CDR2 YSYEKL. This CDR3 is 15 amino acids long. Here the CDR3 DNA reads TGCGCCAGCAGCCTACAAGCCGGAGGGGGGTCACCCCTCCACTTT. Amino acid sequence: CASSLQAGGGSPLHF.

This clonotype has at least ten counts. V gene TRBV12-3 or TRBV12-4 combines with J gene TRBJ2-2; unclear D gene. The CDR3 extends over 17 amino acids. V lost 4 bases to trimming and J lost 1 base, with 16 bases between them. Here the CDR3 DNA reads TGTGCCAGCAGTTCCCCCGAAAACCTCCTGAACACCGGGGAGCTGTTTTTT. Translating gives CASSSPENLLNTGELFF.

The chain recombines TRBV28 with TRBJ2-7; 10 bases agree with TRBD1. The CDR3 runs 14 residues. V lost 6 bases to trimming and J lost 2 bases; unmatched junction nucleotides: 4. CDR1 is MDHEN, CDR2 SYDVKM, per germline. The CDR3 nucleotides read TGTGCCAGCAGCCCGACAGGGGGCCCCTACGAGCAGTACTTC. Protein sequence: CASSPTGGPYEQYF.

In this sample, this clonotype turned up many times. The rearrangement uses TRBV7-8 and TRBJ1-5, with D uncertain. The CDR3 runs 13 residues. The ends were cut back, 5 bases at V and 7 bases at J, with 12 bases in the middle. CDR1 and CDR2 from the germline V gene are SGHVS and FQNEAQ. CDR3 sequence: CASSLKNRQPQHF. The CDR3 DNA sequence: TGTGCCAGCAGCCTTAAAAATAGACAGCCCCAGCATTTT.

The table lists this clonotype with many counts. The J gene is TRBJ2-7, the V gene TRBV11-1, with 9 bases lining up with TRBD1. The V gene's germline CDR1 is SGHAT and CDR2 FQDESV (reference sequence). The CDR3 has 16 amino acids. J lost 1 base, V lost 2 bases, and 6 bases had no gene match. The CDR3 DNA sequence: TGTGCCAGCAGCTTAAAATCGGACAGGGGATCCTACGAGCAGTACTTC. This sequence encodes CASSLKSDRGSYEQYF.

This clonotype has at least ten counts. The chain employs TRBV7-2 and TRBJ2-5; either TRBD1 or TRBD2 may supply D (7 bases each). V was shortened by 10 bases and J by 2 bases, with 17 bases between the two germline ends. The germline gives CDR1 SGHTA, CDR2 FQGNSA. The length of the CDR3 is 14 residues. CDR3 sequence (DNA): TGTGCCAACAACAGGGAGGGGGCTCAAGAGACCCAGTACTTC. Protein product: CANNREGAQETQYF.

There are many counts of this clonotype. CDR3 residues: CASRGPGTGRYEQYF. The CDR3 bases are TGTGCCAGCAGGGGACCCGGGACAGGGCGCTACGAGCAGTACTTC. This sequence joins TRBV28 and TRBJ2-7, with TRBD1 matching over 9 bases. The germline gives CDR1 MDHEN, CDR2 SYDVKM. Losses at the gene ends were 6 bases for V and 3 bases for J; bases not matched to a gene: 9. The CDR3 runs to 15 residues.

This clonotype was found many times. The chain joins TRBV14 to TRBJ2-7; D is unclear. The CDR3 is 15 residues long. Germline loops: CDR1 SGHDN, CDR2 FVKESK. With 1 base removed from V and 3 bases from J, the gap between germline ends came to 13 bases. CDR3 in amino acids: CASSQVPLVNYEQYF. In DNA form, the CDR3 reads TGTGCCAGCAGCCAAGTCCCCCTCGTAAACTACGAGCAGTACTTC. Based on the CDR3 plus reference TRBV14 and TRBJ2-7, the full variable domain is EAGVTQFPSHSVIEKGQTVTLRCDPISGHDNLYWYRRVMGKEIKFLLHFVKESKQDESGMPNNRFLAERTGGTYSTLKVQPAELEDSGVYFCASSQVPLVNYEQYFGPGTRLTVT.

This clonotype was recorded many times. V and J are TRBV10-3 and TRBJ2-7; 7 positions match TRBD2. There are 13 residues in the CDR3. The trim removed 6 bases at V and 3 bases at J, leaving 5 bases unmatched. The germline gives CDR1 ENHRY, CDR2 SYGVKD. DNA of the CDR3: TGTGCCATCAGCCCCGGGACTAACTACGAGCAGTACTTC. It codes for CAISPGTNYEQYF.

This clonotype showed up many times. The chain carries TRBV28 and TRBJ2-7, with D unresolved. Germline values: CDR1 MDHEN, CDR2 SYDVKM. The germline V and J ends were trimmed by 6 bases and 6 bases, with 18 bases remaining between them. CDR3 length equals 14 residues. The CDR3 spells CASRSESLVVEQYF. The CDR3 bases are TGTGCCAGCAGATCCGAGTCCCTGGTCGTCGAGCAGTACTTC.

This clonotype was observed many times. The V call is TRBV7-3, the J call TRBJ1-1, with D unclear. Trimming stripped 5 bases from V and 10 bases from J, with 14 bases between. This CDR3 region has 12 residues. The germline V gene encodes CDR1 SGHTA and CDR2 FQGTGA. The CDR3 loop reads CASSREDGVAFF. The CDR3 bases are TGTGCCAGCAGCCGAGAGGACGGGGTAGCTTTCTTT.

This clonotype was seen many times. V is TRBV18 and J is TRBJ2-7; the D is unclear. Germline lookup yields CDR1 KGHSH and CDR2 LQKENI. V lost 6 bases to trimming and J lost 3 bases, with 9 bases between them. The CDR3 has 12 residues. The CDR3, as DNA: TGTGCCAGCTCCCCAAGGCACTACGAGCAGTACTTC. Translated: CASSPRHYEQYF.

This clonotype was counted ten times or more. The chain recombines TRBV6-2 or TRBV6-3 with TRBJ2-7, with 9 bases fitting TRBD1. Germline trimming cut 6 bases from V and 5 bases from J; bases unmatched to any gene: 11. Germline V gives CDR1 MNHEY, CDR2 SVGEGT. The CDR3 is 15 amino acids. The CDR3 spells CASSSGQGFFNEQYF. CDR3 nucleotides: TGTGCCAGCAGCTCGGGACAGGGTTTTTTCAACGAGCAGTACTTC.

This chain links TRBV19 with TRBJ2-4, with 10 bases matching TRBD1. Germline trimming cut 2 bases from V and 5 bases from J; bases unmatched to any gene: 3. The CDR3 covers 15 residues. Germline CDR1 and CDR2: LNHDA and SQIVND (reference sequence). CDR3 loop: CASSISGQGENIQYF. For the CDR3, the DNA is TGTGCCAGTAGTATATCAGGACAGGGGGAAAACATTCAGTACTTC.

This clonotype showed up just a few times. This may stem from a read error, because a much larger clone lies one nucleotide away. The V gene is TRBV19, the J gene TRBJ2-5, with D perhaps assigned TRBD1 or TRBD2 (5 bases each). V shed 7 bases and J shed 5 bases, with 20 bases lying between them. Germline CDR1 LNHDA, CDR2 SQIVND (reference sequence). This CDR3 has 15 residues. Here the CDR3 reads CASISPTGRTETQYF. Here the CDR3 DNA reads TGTGCCAGTATTAGCCCAACGGGACGCACGGAGACCCAGTACTTC. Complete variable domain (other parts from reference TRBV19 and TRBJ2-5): DGGITQSPKYLFRKEGQNVTLSCEQNLNHDAMYWYRQDPGQGLRLIYYSQIVNDFQKGDIAEGYSVSREKKESFPLTVTSAQKNPTAFYLCASISPTGRTETQYFGPGTRLLVL.

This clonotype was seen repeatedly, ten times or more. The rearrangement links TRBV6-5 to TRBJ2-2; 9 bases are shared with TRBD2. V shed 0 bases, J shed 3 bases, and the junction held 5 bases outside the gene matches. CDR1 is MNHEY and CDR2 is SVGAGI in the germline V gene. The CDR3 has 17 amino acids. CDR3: CASSYSSGRSYTGELFF. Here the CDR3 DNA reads TGTGCCAGCAGTTACTCTAGCGGGAGAAGTTACACCGGGGAGCTGTTTTTT.

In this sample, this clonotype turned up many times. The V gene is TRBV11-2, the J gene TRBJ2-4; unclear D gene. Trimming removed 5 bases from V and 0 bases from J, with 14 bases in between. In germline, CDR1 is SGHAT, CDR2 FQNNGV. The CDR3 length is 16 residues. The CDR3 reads CASSQADSRAKNIQYF. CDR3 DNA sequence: TGTGCCAGCAGCCAGGCGGATTCGAGAGCCAAAAACATTCAGTACTTC. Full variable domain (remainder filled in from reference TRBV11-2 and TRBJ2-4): EAGVAQSPRYKIIEKRQSVAFWCNPISGHATLYWYQQILGQGPKLLIQFQNNGVVDDSQLPKDRFSAERLKGVDSTLKIQPAKLEDSAVYLCASSQADSRAKNIQYFGAGTRLSVL.

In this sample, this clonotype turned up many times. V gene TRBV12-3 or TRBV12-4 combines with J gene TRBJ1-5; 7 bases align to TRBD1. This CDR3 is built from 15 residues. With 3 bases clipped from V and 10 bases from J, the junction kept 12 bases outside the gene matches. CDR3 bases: TGTGCCAGCAGTTTGGCTGACAGGGAAATCAGCCCCCAGCATTTT. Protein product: CASSLADREISPQHF.

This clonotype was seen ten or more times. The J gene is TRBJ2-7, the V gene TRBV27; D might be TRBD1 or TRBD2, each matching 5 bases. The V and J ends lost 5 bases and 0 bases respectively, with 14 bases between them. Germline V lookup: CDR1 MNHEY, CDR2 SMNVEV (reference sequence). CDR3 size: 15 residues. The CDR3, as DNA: TGTGCCAGCAGTCCCCAGGGACCGAGCTCCTACGAGCAGTACTTC. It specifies CASSPQGPSSYEQYF.

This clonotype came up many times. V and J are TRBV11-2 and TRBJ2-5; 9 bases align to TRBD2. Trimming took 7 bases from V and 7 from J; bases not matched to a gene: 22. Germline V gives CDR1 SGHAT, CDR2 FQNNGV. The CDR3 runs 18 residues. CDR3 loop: CASNPSAGGVRFLGTQYF. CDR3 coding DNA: TGTGCCAGCAACCCCTCGGCGGGGGGGGTGCGGTTTCTCGGGACCCAGTACTTC.